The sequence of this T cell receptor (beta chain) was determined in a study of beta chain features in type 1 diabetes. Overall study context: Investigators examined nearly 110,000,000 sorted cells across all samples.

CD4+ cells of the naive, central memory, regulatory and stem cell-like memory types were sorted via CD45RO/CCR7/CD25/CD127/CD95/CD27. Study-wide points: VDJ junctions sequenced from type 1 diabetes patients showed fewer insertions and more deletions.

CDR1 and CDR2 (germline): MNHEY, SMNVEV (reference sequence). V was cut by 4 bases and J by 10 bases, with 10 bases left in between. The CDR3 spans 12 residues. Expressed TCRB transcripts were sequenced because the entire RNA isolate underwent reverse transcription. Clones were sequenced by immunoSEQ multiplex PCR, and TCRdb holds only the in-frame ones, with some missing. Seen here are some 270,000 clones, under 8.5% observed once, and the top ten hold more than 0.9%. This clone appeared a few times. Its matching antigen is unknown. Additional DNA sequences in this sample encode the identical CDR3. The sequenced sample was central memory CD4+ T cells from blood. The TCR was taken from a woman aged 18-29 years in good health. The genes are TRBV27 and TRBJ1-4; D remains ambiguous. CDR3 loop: CASSSRTGKLFF. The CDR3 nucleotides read TGTGCCAGCAGTTCCCGGACTGGAAAACTGTTTTTT.